These T cell receptor beta chains were read from a single sample in a study of vaccination and CD4 T cells after COVID-19. TCRdb re-called the PCR reads through MiXCR, storing one row per CDR3 protein. The table lists roughly 20,000 distinct CDR3 sequences, 78% of them singletons. Their antigen targets remain unknown. The sequencing used CD4+ T cells from blood, cultured in vitro, collected after SARS-CoV-2 vaccination. These receptors were obtained from a human donor who received a COVID-19 vaccine. Each CDR3 is given with its conserved first and last residue. The D gene is left open where the match is weak. Where a row states a size, it is once, few, many or the class of an expanded clone; other rows omit it.

.,TRBJ2-2,.,TRBV6-1,CASTSNPGELFF,TGTGCCAGCACCTCAAATCCCGGGGAGCTGTTTTTT
.,TRBJ2-7,TRBD1,TRBV7-2,CASSLATGLGYEQYF,TGTGCCAGCAGCTTAGCGACAGGGCTGGGGTACGAGCAGTACTTC
.,TRBJ1-5,TRBD1,TRBV6-1,CASTDGRGRPQHF,TGTGCCAGCACTGACGGGAGGGGGCGGCCCCAGCATTTT
.,TRBJ2-7,TRBD2,TRBV6-2/TRBV6-3,CASRTGGSHEQYF,TGTGCCAGCAGGACGGGAGGGTCCCACGAGCAGTACTTC
once,TRBJ1-2,.,TRBV19,CASSIRQATYGYTF,TGTGCCAGTAGTATCCGACAGGCGACCTATGGCTACACCTTC
.,TRBJ1-2,.,TRBV6-1,CASTDQGSNYGYTF,TGTGCCAGTACAGATCAGGGTTCTAACTATGGCTACACCTTC
medium-sized,TRBJ2-7,TRBD2,TRBV7-4,CASSGRTSGGYEQYF,TGTGCCAGCAGCGGACGGACTAGCGGGGGTTACGAGCAGTACTTC
.,TRBJ2-5,TRBD2,TRBV7-3,CASSLGGGAGETQYF,TGTGCCAGCAGCTTGGGCGGGGGGGCAGGAGAGACCCAGTACTTC
.,TRBJ1-1,TRBD1,TRBV30,CAWSPGTDTEAFF,TGTGCCTGGAGTCCCGGGACAGACACTGAAGCTTTCTTT
once,TRBJ2-2,.,TRBV6-1,CASSRDAANTGELFF,TGTGCCAGCAGTCGGGACGCAGCGAACACCGGGGAGCTGTTTTTT
.,TRBJ1-2,TRBD1,TRBV10-1,CASSYTMDRGPDGYTF,TGCGCCAGCAGTTACACCATGGACAGGGGGCCTGATGGCTACACCTTC
.,TRBJ2-7,TRBD1,TRBV11-2,CASSPDRGSWYEQYF,TGTGCCAGCAGCCCGGACAGGGGGAGTTGGTACGAGCAGTACTTC
few,TRBJ1-2,.,TRBV2,CASSDSGTGGNSPNYGYTF,TGTGCCAGCAGTGATTCGGGGACGGGCGGAAATAGCCCTAACTATGGCTACACCTTC
.,TRBJ2-1,.,TRBV19,CASSIGDTLTQFF,TGTGCCAGTAGTATTGGGGACACCTTAACGCAGTTCTTC
.,TRBJ2-7,TRBD2,TRBV2,CASTITSGSYEQYF,TGTGCCAGCACCATAACTAGCGGGTCCTACGAGCAGTACTTC
.,TRBJ1-6,TRBD1,TRBV6-5,CASSSGTGLSSYNSPLHF,TGTGCCAGCAGTTCCGGGACAGGCTTGAGCTCCTATAATTCACCCCTCCACTTT
.,TRBJ2-5,TRBD2,TRBV12-3/TRBV12-4,CASSFRRGGETQYF,TGTGCCAGCAGTTTCCGGCGGGGGGGAGAGACCCAGTACTTC
.,TRBJ2-7,.,TRBV24-1,CATSDSQTVPYEQYF,TGTGCCACCAGTGATTCACAGACAGTGCCCTACGAGCAGTACTTC
.,TRBJ1-3,.,TRBV5-1,CASSTTVQGNTIYF,TGCGCCAGCAGCACGACCGTTCAAGGAAACACCATATATTTT
few,TRBJ2-5,.,TRBV20-1,CSSTMSSRETQYF,TGCAGTTCGACGATGAGCTCCCGGGAGACCCAGTACTTC
.,TRBJ1-2,.,TRBV30,CAWTPPEATARGYTF,TGTGCCTGGACCCCCCCCGAGGCCACTGCGCGCGGCTACACCTTC
.,TRBJ1-2,.,TRBV30,CASQTGDYGYTF,TGTGCCTCCCAGACCGGGGACTATGGCTACACCTTC
few,TRBJ1-2,.,TRBV15,CATSRNLPRQDYGYTF,TGTGCCACCAGCAGGAACTTACCCCGACAAGACTATGGCTACACCTTC
.,TRBJ2-7,TRBD1,TRBV25-1,CASSGQGVYYEQYF,TGTGCCAGCAGTGGACAGGGAGTCTACTACGAGCAGTACTTC
.,TRBJ2-5,.,TRBV6-1,CASSEAGAQETQYF,TGTGCCAGCAGTGAAGCGGGGGCCCAAGAGACCCAGTACTTC
.,TRBJ2-5,.,TRBV20-1,CSATNTDWQETQYF,TGCAGTGCCACAAACACGGACTGGCAAGAGACCCAGTACTTC
.,TRBJ2-5,.,TRBV24-1,CATSDLSGLQETQYF,TGTGCCACCAGTGATTTGAGCGGTCTGCAAGAGACCCAGTACTTC
.,TRBJ2-4,.,TRBV7-2,CASSLASAKNIQYF,TGTGCCAGCAGCTTAGCTTCGGCCAAAAACATTCAGTACTTC
.,TRBJ1-2,.,TRBV28,CASSLANYGYTF,TGTGCCAGCAGTTTGGCTAACTATGGCTACACCTTC
.,TRBJ1-3,.,TRBV27,CASSLSPPQATSGNTIYF,TGTGCCAGCAGTTTATCGCCCCCTCAGGCTACCTCTGGAAACACCATATATTTT
few,TRBJ2-5,TRBD2,TRBV20-1,CSARVTSGPQETQYF,TGCAGTGCTAGAGTCACTAGCGGGCCTCAAGAGACCCAGTACTTC
.,TRBJ1-3,.,TRBV6-1,CASGAGGSGNTIYF,TGTGCCAGCGGTGCGGGGGGCTCTGGAAACACCATATATTTT
.,TRBJ2-3,TRBD1,TRBV19,CASADRASTDTQYF,TGTGCCAGCGCTGACAGGGCTAGCACAGATACGCAGTATTTT
.,TRBJ2-5,.,TRBV14,CASSQDFGGETQYF,TGTGCCAGCAGCCAAGATTTCGGAGGAGAGACCCAGTACTTC
.,TRBJ2-5,.,TRBV6-1,CASSRDDQETQYF,TGTGCCAGCAGCCGGGACGACCAAGAGACCCAGTACTTC
.,TRBJ1-5,.,TRBV6-1,CASSEWRGGQPQHF,TGTGCCAGCAGTGAATGGAGGGGCGGTCAGCCCCAGCATTTT
.,TRBJ1-5,.,TRBV19,CASSGREVDQPQHF,TGTGCCAGTAGTGGGAGAGAAGTAGATCAGCCCCAGCATTTT